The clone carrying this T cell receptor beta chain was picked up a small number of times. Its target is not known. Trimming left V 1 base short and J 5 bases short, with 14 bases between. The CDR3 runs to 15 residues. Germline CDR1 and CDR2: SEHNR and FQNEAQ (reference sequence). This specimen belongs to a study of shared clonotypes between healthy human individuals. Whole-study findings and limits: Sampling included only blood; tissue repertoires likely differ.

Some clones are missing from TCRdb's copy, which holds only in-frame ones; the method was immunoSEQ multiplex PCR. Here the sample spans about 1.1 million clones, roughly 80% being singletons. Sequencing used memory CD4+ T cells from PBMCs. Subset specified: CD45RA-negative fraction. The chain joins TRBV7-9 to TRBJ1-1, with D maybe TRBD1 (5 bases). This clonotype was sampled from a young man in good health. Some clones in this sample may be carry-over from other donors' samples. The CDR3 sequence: CASSLGLSEGTEAFF. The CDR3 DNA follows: TGTGCCAGCAGCTTAGGCCTTAGTGAGGGGACTGAAGCTTTCTTT.